Following are 3 T cell receptor beta chains from one sample sequenced in a study of radiotherapy plus CTLA-4 blockade in lung cancer. TCRdb keeps only in-frame clones here, not all; method: immunoSEQ multiplex PCR. The sample contains 80,000 or so clones, around 81% of which appear only once. This specimen was peripheral blood, taken from a patient treated with radiotherapy plus ipilimumab. These receptors originate from a human donor with non-small cell lung cancer who had a partial response to radiotherapy plus ipilimumab. Some clones in this sample may be carry-over from other donors' samples.

The rearrangement uses TRBV7-9 and TRBJ2-5; 8 nucleotides match TRBD1. The CDR3 sequence is 14 residues long. Trimming took 5 bases from V and 2 from J; bases not matched to a gene: 4. The V gene's germline CDR1 is SEHNR and CDR2 FQNEAQ (reference sequence). The CDR3 region has the DNA TGTGCCAGCAGCCCAAACAGGGGGCAAGAGACCCAGTACTTC. Its protein product is CASSPNRGQETQYF.

The chain carries TRBV13 and TRBJ2-7; 8 bases agree with TRBD2. Trimming removed 3 bases from V and 1 base from J; junction bases left unmatched: 2. The length of the CDR3 is 14 residues. In germline, CDR1 is PRHDT, CDR2 FYEKMQ (reference sequence). As DNA, the CDR3 is TGTGCCAGCAGCTTGACTAGCGAGTCCTACGAGCAGTACTTC. Translating gives CASSLTSESYEQYF.

This clone was observed a single time. The chain links TRBV14 to TRBJ1-1; 9 bases agree with TRBD1. This CDR3 has 20 residues. The germline V gene has CDR1 SGHDN and CDR2 FVKESK. Losses at the gene ends were 4 bases for V and 4 bases for J; bases not matched to a gene: 22. The CDR3, as DNA: TGTGCCAGCAGCCCACTTCCGGGACAGGGTCCTGTTAGGGGGAGCACTGAAGCTTTCTTT. It yields the protein CASSPLPGQGPVRGSTEAFF.